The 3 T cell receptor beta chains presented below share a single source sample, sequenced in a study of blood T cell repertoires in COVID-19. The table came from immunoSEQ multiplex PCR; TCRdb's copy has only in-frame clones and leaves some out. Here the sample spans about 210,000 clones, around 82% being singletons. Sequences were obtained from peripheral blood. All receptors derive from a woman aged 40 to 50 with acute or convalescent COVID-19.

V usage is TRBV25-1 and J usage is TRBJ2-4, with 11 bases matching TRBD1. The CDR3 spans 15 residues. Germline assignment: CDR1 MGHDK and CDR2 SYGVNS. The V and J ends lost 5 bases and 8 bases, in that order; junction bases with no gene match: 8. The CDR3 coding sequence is TGTGCCAGCAGTTCGAGGGACAGGGGGGAGGACATTCAGTACTTC. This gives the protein CASSSRDRGEDIQYF.

This chain's CDR3 is CASSLAGVTEAFF. As DNA, the CDR3 is TGTGCCAGCAGCTTGGCAGGGGTCACTGAAGCTTTCTTT. This chain joins TRBV5-6 and TRBJ1-1, with D perhaps TRBD1 (6 bases). Trimming pared 0 bases from V and 4 bases from J, leaving 7 bases between. The length of the CDR3 is 13 residues. Germline assignment: CDR1 SGHDT and CDR2 YYEEEE.

The CDR3 nucleotides read TGTGCCAGCAGTTACTTCAGGGCCTACGAGCAGTACTTC. Amino acids: CASSYFRAYEQYF. The rearrangement links TRBV6-6 to TRBJ2-7; possible D gene TRBD1, 5 bases. Germline V gene sequence: CDR1 MNHNY, CDR2 SVGAGI (reference sequence). Trimming took 1 base from V and 2 from J, leaving 6 bases between them. The CDR3 is made up of 13 amino acids.